This T cell receptor (beta chain) was captured in a study of OX40 agonist ivuxolimab in advanced cancers. The overall study: Therapy given before enrollment (anti-PD-1, anti-PD-L1 or anti-CTLA-4) was allowed, and around 40% had some.

This clone was seen just once. Its antigen is undetermined. The sample contains more than one DNA sequence encoding this CDR3. Notes on the study in general: In CD8+ T cells, expanded clones were on average more numerous than in CD4+.

The data were produced by immunoSEQ multiplex PCR, yet TCRdb's version contains in-frame clones alone and is incomplete. The data contain about 81,000 clones, around 84% of them singletons. V was clipped by 0 bases and J by 7 bases, with 10 bases between them. Per the germline V gene, CDR1 is LGHNA and CDR2 is YNFKEQ. This CDR3 region has 14 residues. The sample here was CD4+ or CD8+ T cells sorted from blood, taken in a trial of the OX40 agonist ivuxolimab. The clonotype comes from an adult with an advanced solid tumor such as melanoma, head and neck, liver or kidney cancer. The chain has TRBV4-2 and TRBJ1-5; D gene uncertain. The CDR3 reads CASSQDWGEQPQHF. Here the CDR3 DNA reads TGTGCCAGCAGCCAAGATTGGGGAGAACAGCCCCAGCATTTT.